These 23 T cell receptor beta chains were sequenced from one sample in a study of blood T cell repertoires in COVID-19. The method was immunoSEQ multiplex PCR; TCRdb's version includes in-frame clones alone and lacks a portion of them. The repertoire holds approximately 47,000 clones, with about 84% as singletons. The sample taken for sequencing was peripheral blood. Receptors originate from a man aged 60 to 75 with acute or convalescent COVID-19.

The chain joins TRBV7-3 to TRBJ2-7; 8 bases are shared with TRBD2. V gave up 4 bases and J gave up 3 bases; unmatched junction bases: 2. The germline gives CDR1 SGHTA, CDR2 FQGTGA. The CDR3 is made up of 13 amino acids. CDR3 amino acids: CASSSGGGYEQYF. DNA of the CDR3: TGTGCCAGCAGCTCCGGGGGGGGCTACGAGCAGTACTTC.

The V call is TRBV5-6, the J call TRBJ1-3; D is unresolved. Looked up from germline, CDR1 is SGHDT and CDR2 is YYEEEE. The CDR3 has 14 amino acids. Deletions cut 1 base from V and 0 bases from J, with 5 bases between. The CDR3 bases are TGTGCCAGCAGCTTGCTTAGCTCTGGAAACACCATATATTTT. It yields the protein CASSLLSSGNTIYF.

In its sample, this clone was seen once. The chain employs TRBV7-2 and TRBJ1-1; TRBD1 matches at 8 bases. CDR1 SGHTA and CDR2 FQGNSA come from the germline V gene. The CDR3 covers 14 residues. The V segment lost 5 bases and the J segment 5 bases; nucleotides outside the gene matches: 7. The CDR3 nucleotides read TGTGCCAGCAGCGACAGGGGAGAGGGGACTGAAGCTTTCTTT. Its translation: CASSDRGEGTEAFF.

This clone has only one observation. The V gene is TRBV19, the J gene TRBJ2-7; D unresolved. Trimming took off 5 bases at V and 0 bases at J, with 14 bases between the two ends. Germline CDR1 and CDR2: LNHDA and SQIVND (reference sequence). This CDR3 spans 15 amino acids. The CDR3 DNA reads as TGTGCCAGTAGTTTGGCTTTCCTCAGCTCCTACGAGCAGTACTTC. It yields the protein CASSLAFLSSYEQYF.

This chain links TRBV6-2 or TRBV6-3 with TRBJ2-5, with 8 bases aligning to TRBD1. The ends lost 2 bases at V and 6 bases at J; junction bases unmatched: 11. The germline V gene encodes CDR1 MNHEY and CDR2 SVGEGT. The CDR3 loop spans 16 amino acids. The CDR3 region has the DNA TGTGCCAGCAGTTACCGAACCGGGACAGGCCCTAAGACCCAGTACTTC. Residues: CASSYRTGTGPKTQYF.

The gene calls are TRBV9 and TRBJ1-3; D is unresolved. CDR3 length: 14 amino acids. V was clipped by 4 bases and J by 0 bases, with 8 bases between them. Germline V gene data show CDR1 as SGDLS and CDR2 as YYNGEE. CDR3 protein: CASSPPISGNTIYF. CDR3 DNA sequence: TGTGCCAGCAGCCCCCCCATCTCTGGAAACACCATATATTTT.

This clone was seen only once. For the CDR3, the DNA is TGTGCCAGCAGCCTGGGGGGGTCTACTCGGAATGAGCAGTTCTTC. Translation: CASSLGGSTRNEQFF. The chain uses TRBV7-2 and TRBJ2-1; 7 positions agree with TRBD2. Germline CDR1 reads SGHTA; CDR2 reads FQGNSA. V trimming: 5 bases; J trimming: 7 bases; junction bases outside the gene matches: 11. The CDR3 is made up of 15 amino acids.

About this clone itself: This sample includes further DNA sequences coding for the same CDR3. This chain uses TRBV5-6 with TRBJ2-1, with D possibly TRBD1 on 6 matching bases. V was shortened by 4 bases and J by 3 bases, with 8 bases between the two germline ends. CDR1 and CDR2 from the germline V gene are SGHDT and YYEEEE. There are 13 residues in the CDR3. CDR3 bases: TGTGCCAGCAGCACACAGGGCTACAATGAGCAGTTCTTC. Translating it yields CASSTQGYNEQFF.

The chain joins TRBV19 to TRBJ1-1; 10 nucleotides line up with TRBD1. The CDR3 runs 15 residues. The germline V gene has CDR1 LNHDA and CDR2 SQIVND (reference sequence). Trimming removed 8 bases from V and 3 bases from J; junction bases left unmatched: 9. CDR3: CASSVTGGKYTEAFF. The CDR3 nucleotides read TGTGCCAGTTCTGTGACAGGGGGCAAGTACACTGAAGCTTTCTTT. Supplemented by reference TRBV19 and TRBJ1-1, the full variable domain reads DGGITQSPKYLFRKEGQNVTLSCEQNLNHDAMYWYRQDPGQGLRLIYYSQIVNDFQKGDIAEGYSVSREKKESFPLTVTSAQKNPTAFYLCASSVTGGKYTEAFFGQGTRLTVV.

The chain recombines TRBV15 with TRBJ2-5, with 7 bases matching TRBD1. Germline values: CDR1 LNHNV, CDR2 YYDKDF (reference sequence). V was pared by 2 bases and J by 0 bases, with 3 bases of the junction left unmatched. CDR3 length: 15 amino acids. The CDR3 coding sequence is TGTGCCACCAGCAGATTTGGGACAGACCAAGAGACCCAGTACTTC. Translation: CATSRFGTDQETQYF.

The chain couples TRBV5-1 to TRBJ2-5, with D tentatively TRBD2 (5 bases). Germline V gives CDR1 SGHRS, CDR2 YFSETQ. V was shortened by 5 bases and J by 5 bases, with 16 bases between the two germline ends. This CDR3 has 14 amino acids. The CDR3 spells CASSLGQAEETQYF. CDR3 nucleotides: TGCGCCAGCAGTCTCGGCCAAGCGGAGGAGACCCAGTACTTC.

This chain connects TRBV9 to TRBJ2-7; a possible D gene is TRBD1 (7 bases). V shed 3 bases and J shed 6 bases, with 16 bases lying between them. Germline CDR1 SGDLS, CDR2 YYNGEE. The CDR3 is 14 amino acids. Here the CDR3 reads CASSAGTAGLEQYF. CDR3 bases: TGTGCCAGCAGCGCCGGGACAGCGGGCCTCGAGCAGTACTTC.

The V call is TRBV19, the J call TRBJ1-6; 10 bases fit TRBD1. Germline values: CDR1 LNHDA, CDR2 SQIVND (reference sequence). The CDR3 has 15 amino acids. J gave up 7 bases and V 3 bases, and 3 bases lay outside the gene matches. The CDR3 reads CASSIRDRGNSPLHF. The CDR3, as DNA: TGTGCCAGTAGTATCCGGGACAGGGGAAATTCACCCCTCCACTTT.

The rearrangement links TRBV3-1 (or the pseudogene TRBV3-2) to TRBJ1-2; 8 bases line up with TRBD1. In germline, CDR1 is LGHDT, CDR2 YNNKEL (reference sequence). V lost 2 bases, J lost 6 bases, and 5 bases stayed unmatched. The CDR3 has 14 amino acids. The CDR3 DNA reads TGTGCCAGCAGCCAATTACAGGGGGATCATGGCTACACCTTC. This translates into CASSQLQGDHGYTF.

V and J are TRBV19 and TRBJ1-1, with unresolved D. In germline, CDR1 is LNHDA, CDR2 SQIVND (reference sequence). V was trimmed by 2 bases and J by 5 bases, leaving 9 bases between them. The CDR3 length is 13 residues. Here the CDR3 DNA reads TGTGCCAGTAGTATATCTCGAGTAACTGAAGCTTTCTTT. Amino acids: CASSISRVTEAFF.

V and J are TRBV6-6 and TRBJ1-1, with D possibly matching TRBD1 (6 bases). Trimming removed 2 bases at V and 3 bases at J, with 7 bases between. The CDR3 sequence is 13 residues long. Germline CDR1 and CDR2: MNHNY and SVGAGI (reference sequence). The CDR3 DNA reads TGTGCCAGCAGTTACAAGGGGGACACTGAAGCTTTCTTT. Translation: CASSYKGDTEAFF.

The genes are TRBV30 and TRBJ1-2; D unresolved. V was shortened by 0 bases and J by 2 bases, with 10 bases between the two germline ends. The germline gives CDR1 GTSNPN, CDR2 SVGIG (reference sequence). The CDR3 covers 14 residues. The CDR3 region is CAWSVVQTNYGYTF. For the CDR3, the DNA is TGTGCCTGGAGTGTCGTCCAGACAAACTATGGCTACACCTTC.

The chain recombines TRBV18 with TRBJ2-7, with TRBD1 matching 9 bases. CDR3 size: 15 residues. J gave up 3 bases and V 0 bases, and 3 bases lay outside the gene matches. Germline assignment: CDR1 KGHSH and CDR2 LQKENI. CDR3 nucleotides: TGTGCCAGCTCACCACCGATGGGACAGGGCTACGAGCAGTACTTC. This gives the protein CASSPPMGQGYEQYF.

The chain links TRBV6-5 to TRBJ2-1; maybe TRBD1 (6 bases). CDR1 and CDR2 (germline): MNHEY, SVGAGI. Trimming left V 6 bases short and J 3 bases short, with 15 bases between. The CDR3 runs to 15 residues. CDR3 in amino acids: CASSDGTKYYNEQFF. The CDR3 DNA reads as TGTGCCAGCAGCGACGGGACAAAATACTACAATGAGCAGTTCTTC.

The rearrangement joins TRBV24-1 to TRBJ2-1; 9 bases are a match to TRBD2. The V gene's germline CDR1 is KGHDR and CDR2 SFDVKD. With 3 bases clipped from V and 8 bases from J, the junction kept 13 bases outside the gene matches. The CDR3 has 17 residues. The CDR3 DNA follows: TGTGCCACCAGTGATATCCCCCGGGCGGGGGGGCTGGATGAGCAGTTCTTC. It is translated as CATSDIPRAGGLDEQFF.

This clone was counted a few times. The CDR3 here is CASSLGGTGDNTQYF. The DNA of the CDR3 is TGTGCCAGCAGCTTAGGGGGGACAGGAGACAATACGCAGTATTTT. The J gene is TRBJ2-3, the V gene TRBV7-2; TRBD1 agrees at 8 bases. CDR3 length: 15 amino acids. Germline CDR1 and CDR2: SGHTA and FQGNSA. V gave up 1 base and J gave up 7 bases; unmatched junction bases: 7.

This chain connects TRBV5-6 to TRBJ1-2; maybe TRBD1 (6 bases). CDR3 length equals 12 residues. V was clipped by 4 bases and J by 4 bases, with 8 bases between them. Germline V lookup: CDR1 SGHDT, CDR2 YYEEEE. CDR3 loop: CASSVDSYGYTF. The DNA of the CDR3 is TGTGCCAGCAGCGTGGACAGCTATGGCTACACCTTC.

There are a few counts of this clone. The genes are TRBV4-2 and TRBJ1-2; D possibly corresponds to TRBD1 (5 bases). Between the trimmed V and J ends, which lost 4 bases and 3 bases, there was a span of 15 bases. This CDR3 has 15 residues. The V gene's germline CDR1 is LGHNA and CDR2 YNFKEQ. The CDR3 DNA sequence: TGTGCCAGCAGCCCCCTGAGCGAAGGGGACTATGGCTACACCTTC. Residues: CASSPLSEGDYGYTF.